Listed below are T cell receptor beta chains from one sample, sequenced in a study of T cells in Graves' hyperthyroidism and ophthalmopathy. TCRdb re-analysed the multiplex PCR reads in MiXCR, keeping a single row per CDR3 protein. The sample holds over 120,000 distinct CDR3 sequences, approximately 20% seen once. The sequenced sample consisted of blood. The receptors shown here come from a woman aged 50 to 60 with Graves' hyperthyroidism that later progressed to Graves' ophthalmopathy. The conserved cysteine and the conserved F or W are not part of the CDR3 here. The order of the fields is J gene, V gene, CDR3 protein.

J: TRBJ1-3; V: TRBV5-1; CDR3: ASSLDPTNTIY
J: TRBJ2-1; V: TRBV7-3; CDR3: ASSLRRGPSHEQF
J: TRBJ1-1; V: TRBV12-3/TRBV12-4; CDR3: ASSLVGGGLDTEAF
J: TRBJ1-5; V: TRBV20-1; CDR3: SARDVQGNNQPQH
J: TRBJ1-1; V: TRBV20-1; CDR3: SATGLTEAF
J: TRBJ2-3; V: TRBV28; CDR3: ASSHRGRVGVSTDTQY
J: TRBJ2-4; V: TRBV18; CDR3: ASSAGKRAKNIQY
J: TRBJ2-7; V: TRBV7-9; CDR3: ASSSRRLGSYEQY
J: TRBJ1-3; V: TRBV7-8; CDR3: ASSLGDRVDNTIY
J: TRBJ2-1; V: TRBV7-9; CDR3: ASSRRGSSGRGEQF
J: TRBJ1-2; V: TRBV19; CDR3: ASVVPGGHGGYT
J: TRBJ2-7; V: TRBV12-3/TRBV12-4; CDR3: ASSLASAGPEQY
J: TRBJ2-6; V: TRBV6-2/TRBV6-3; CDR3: ASSSLPKTGTGANVLT
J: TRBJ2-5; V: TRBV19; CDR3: ASSSTGRQETQY
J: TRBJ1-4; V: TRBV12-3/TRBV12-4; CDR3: ASRFNRGSNEKLF
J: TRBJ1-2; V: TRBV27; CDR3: ASSLIGGTYGYT
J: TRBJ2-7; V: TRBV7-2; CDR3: ASSLMRGSHEQY
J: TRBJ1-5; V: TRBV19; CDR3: ASAFVDGQNQPQH
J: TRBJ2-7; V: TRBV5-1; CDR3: ASAASGSSYEQY
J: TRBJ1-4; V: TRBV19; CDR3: ASSVGATNEKLF
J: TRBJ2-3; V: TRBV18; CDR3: ASSHRTSGGDTQY
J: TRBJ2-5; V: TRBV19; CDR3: ASSIAGSRETQY
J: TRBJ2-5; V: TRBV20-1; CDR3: SAHKNLQETQY
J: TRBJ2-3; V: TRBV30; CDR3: AWSEAGLAGADTQY
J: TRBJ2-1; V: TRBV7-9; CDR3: ASRTGAGGLNEQF
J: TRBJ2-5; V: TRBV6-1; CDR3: ASRPAARTECRETQY
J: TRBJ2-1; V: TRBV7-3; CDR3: ASSLGRDPYNEQF
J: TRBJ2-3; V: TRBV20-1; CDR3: SAGDRGRSSTDTQY
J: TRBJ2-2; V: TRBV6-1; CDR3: ASISRANTGELF
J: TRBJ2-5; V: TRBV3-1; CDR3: ASSQHRGTGSGETQY
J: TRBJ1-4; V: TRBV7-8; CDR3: ASSLVGAPNEKLF
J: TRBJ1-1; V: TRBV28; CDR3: ASRASRGRITEAF
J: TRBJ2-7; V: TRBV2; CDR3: ASSENEGISYEQY
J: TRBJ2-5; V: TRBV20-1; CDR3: SARTSYQETQY
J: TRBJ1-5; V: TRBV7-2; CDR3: ASNRDRNQPQH
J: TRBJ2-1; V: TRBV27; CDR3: ASVQRAGGPSEYNEQF
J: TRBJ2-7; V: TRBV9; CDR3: ASSVTSGGYEQY
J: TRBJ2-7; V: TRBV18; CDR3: ASSPGTVEQY
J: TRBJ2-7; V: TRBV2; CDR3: ASQPDRNTYEQY
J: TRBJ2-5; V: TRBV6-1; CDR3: ASSPLAGEETQY
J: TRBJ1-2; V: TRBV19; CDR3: ASSMDRGSLGYT
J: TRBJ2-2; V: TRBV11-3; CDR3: ASSYMGLRTGELF
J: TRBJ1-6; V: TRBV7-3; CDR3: ASSSTGGNSPLH
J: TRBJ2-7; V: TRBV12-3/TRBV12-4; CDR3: ASSESLAVNSYEQY
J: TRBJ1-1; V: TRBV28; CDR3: ASSHLGQGLHTEAF
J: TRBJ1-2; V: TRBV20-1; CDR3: SATGGRSYGYT
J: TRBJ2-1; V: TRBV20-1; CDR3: SASGRNYNEQF
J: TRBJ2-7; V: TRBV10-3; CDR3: AISGDRVANEQY